Shown below are 7 T cell receptor beta chains from a single sample sequenced in a study of cytomegalovirus exposure and HLA in healthy donors. PCR involved 60 Vbeta and 13 Jbeta primers. Only in-frame clones appear in the TCRdb table, and some are missing; sequencing was by immunoSEQ multiplex PCR. The sample includes 150,000 to 200,000 clones, approximately 80% of them seen just once. The sequenced material came from PBMCs. The receptor source for this set is a man in his fifties in good health and CMV-seropositive.

This sequence joins TRBV5-6 and TRBJ2-5; 9 bases map to TRBD1. Trimming cost V 0 bases and J 0 bases; bases outside gene matches: 3. CDR1 SGHDT and CDR2 YYEEEE come from the germline V gene. The CDR3 totals 16 residues. The CDR3 region is CASSLVGQGHQETQYF. In DNA, the CDR3 is TGTGCCAGCAGCTTGGTGGGACAGGGCCACCAAGAGACCCAGTACTTC.

This clone was counted only a few times. This chain links TRBV19 with TRBJ2-5; the D is unclear. V was pared by 4 bases and J by 2 bases, with 8 bases between. Germline V gene data show CDR1 as LNHDA and CDR2 as SQIVND (reference sequence). The CDR3 totals 13 residues. In nucleotides, the CDR3 is TGTGCCAGTAGTAGCAGGTATCAAGAGACCCAGTACTTC. Encoded protein: CASSSRYQETQYF. Looking up the rest from reference TRBV19 and TRBJ2-5 gives the full variable domain: DGGITQSPKYLFRKEGQNVTLSCEQNLNHDAMYWYRQDPGQGLRLIYYSQIVNDFQKGDIAEGYSVSREKKESFPLTVTSAQKNPTAFYLCASSSRYQETQYFGPGTRLLVL.

The rearrangement uses TRBV7-8 and TRBJ1-1; D remains ambiguous. V dropped 4 bases and J dropped 10 bases, with 19 bases sitting between them. Per germline, CDR1 SGHVS and CDR2 FQNEAQ. There are 14 residues in the CDR3. The CDR3 DNA sequence: TGTGCCAGCAGCTCCGCGGAAGAGCTGGCACGAGCTTTCTTT. Protein: CASSSAEELARAFF.

The chain recombines TRBV28 with TRBJ2-5, with 7 bases aligning to TRBD2. The CDR3 covers 13 residues. Germline-derived CDR1 and CDR2 are MDHEN and SYDVKM. V was clipped by 6 bases and J by 4 bases; unmatched bases: 5. In nucleotides, the CDR3 is TGTGCCAGCAGCCCCCCGGGGGGAGAGACCCAGTACTTC. This sequence encodes CASSPPGGETQYF.

V is TRBV2 and J is TRBJ2-3; 7 bases map to TRBD1. This CDR3 contains 14 residues. The germline V gene encodes CDR1 SNHLY and CDR2 FYNNEI. J lost 5 bases, V lost 2 bases, and 4 bases had no gene match. CDR3 nucleotides: TGTGCCAGCAGTGAAAAGGGGGCAGGAGATACGCAGTATTTT. Translation: CASSEKGAGDTQYF.

The V gene is TRBV6-1, the J gene TRBJ1-1; no reliable D call. Trimming stripped 6 bases from V and 4 bases from J, with 9 bases between. The CDR3 has 12 amino acids. Germline CDR1 and CDR2: MNHNS and SASEGT. CDR3 nucleotide sequence: TGTGCCAGCAGGCCCGTGAGCACTGAAGCTTTCTTT. Translation gives CASRPVSTEAFF.

The V call is TRBV5-6, the J call TRBJ1-6, with D unclear. This CDR3 comprises 14 residues. Trimming took 2 bases from V and 10 from J, leaving 13 bases between them. CDR1 and CDR2 (germline): SGHDT, YYEEEE. The CDR3 coding sequence is TGTGCCAGCAGCTTTACAACCCCGGGGTCACCCCTCCACTTT. Its protein product is CASSFTTPGSPLHF.